These 29 T cell receptor beta chains share one sample of origin, sequenced in a study of T cells in Graves' hyperthyroidism and ophthalmopathy. RNA transcripts gave rise to amplified TCR beta CDR3 regions. First-round RT-PCR with HTBI primers amplified the TCR CDR3 region. One entry per CDR3 protein results from TCRdb running MiXCR on the multiplex PCR reads. Of hundreds of thousands of distinct CDR3 sequences listed, 35% to 45% are singletons. The source material was blood. These receptors all come from a man aged 18 to 29 with Graves' hyperthyroidism.

J is TRBJ1-1 and V is TRBV18; the match to TRBD1 covers 8 bases. CDR1 is KGHSH and CDR2 is LQKENI in the germline V gene. V was clipped by 7 bases and J by 5 bases; unmatched bases: 6. The CDR3 is made up of 13 amino acids. The chain's CDR3 is CASYRQGSTEAFF. CDR3 coding DNA: TGTGCCAGCTACCGACAGGGGTCTACTGAAGCTTTCTTT.

J is TRBJ2-7 and V is TRBV9, with 8 bases fitting TRBD2. The CDR3 spans 16 residues. Per the germline V gene, CDR1 is SGDLS and CDR2 is YYNGEE. The trim removed 3 bases at V and 7 bases at J, leaving 15 bases unmatched. In DNA, the CDR3 is TGTGCCAGCAGCGGATCTGGGACTAGAGCTGCGGGAGAGCAGTACTTC. The encoded protein is CASSGSGTRAAGEQYF.

The sample holds one count of this clonotype. This may stem from a read error, because a much larger clone lies one nucleotide away. The gene calls are TRBV20-1 and TRBJ1-2; the match to TRBD1 covers 9 bases. The CDR3 length is 13 residues. Looked up from germline, CDR1 is DFQATT and CDR2 is SNEGSKA (reference sequence). Here the CDR3 DNA reads TGCAGCGTCTGGACAGGGGAGGCCTATGGCTACACCTTC. Translation gives CSVWTGEAYGYTF.

Many counts were recorded for this clonotype. Relative to the germline gene, one junction end is altered; a read error may explain this. V is TRBV7-7 and J is TRBJ1-2; tentatively, D is TRBD1 (6 bases). The CDR3 length is 14 residues. Germline loops: CDR1 SSHAT, CDR2 FNYEAQ (reference sequence). The CDR3 spells CASSPMDSTYGYTF. The CDR3 region has the DNA TGTGCTAGCAGCCCGATGGACAGCACCTATGGCTACACCTTC. Full variable domain (remainder filled in from reference TRBV7-7 and TRBJ1-2): GAGVSQSPRYKVTKRGQDVTLRCDPISSHATLYWYQQALGQGPEFLTYFNYEAQPDKSGLPSDRFSAERPEGSISTLTIQRTEQRDSAMYRCASSPMDSTYGYTFGSGTRLTVV.

The rearrangement links TRBV13 to TRBJ1-1; D is possibly TRBD1 (5 bases). V was pared by 5 bases and J by 1 base, with 17 bases between. The CDR3 contains 16 residues. The germline CDR1 and CDR2 sequences are PRHDT and FYEKMQ (reference sequence). The CDR3 bases are TGTGCCAGCAGCCAAACCCCTGTAGGGGAGAACACTGAAGCTTTCTTT. The encoded protein is CASSQTPVGENTEAFF. Full variable domain (remainder filled in from reference TRBV13 and TRBJ1-1): AAGVIQSPRHLIKEKRETATLKCYPIPRHDTVYWYQQGPGQDPQFLISFYEKMQSDKGSIPDRFSAQQFSDYHSELNMSSLELGDSALYFCASSQTPVGENTEAFFGQGTRLTVV.

This chain joins TRBV27 and TRBJ2-7, with D hard to call. V was pared by 5 bases and J by 0 bases, with 11 bases between. CDR3 size: 14 residues. Germline V gene data show CDR1 as MNHEY and CDR2 as SMNVEV (reference sequence). CDR3 sequence: CASSPGFSSYEQYF. In DNA form, the CDR3 reads TGTGCCAGCAGTCCCGGCTTCAGCTCCTACGAGCAGTACTTC.

Many counts were recorded for this clonotype. The CDR3 reads CASSGGRSNQPQHF. The DNA for the CDR3 is TGTGCCAGCAGTGGGGGTCGGAGCAATCAGCCCCAGCATTTT. V gene TRBV2 combines with J gene TRBJ1-5; no clear D gene. V dropped 4 bases and J dropped 1 base, with 8 bases sitting between them. Germline loops: CDR1 SNHLY, CDR2 FYNNEI. This CDR3 is 14 amino acids long.

This chain uses TRBV19 with TRBJ2-7, with 11 bases that match TRBD1. The CDR3 totals 15 residues. J lost 3 bases, V lost 9 bases, and 10 bases had no gene match. Germline V CDR1 and CDR2: LNHDA, SQIVND (reference sequence). CDR3 DNA sequence: TGTGCCAGCAGTCCAAGGACAGGGGGCAACTACGAGCAGTACTTC. Translating gives CASSPRTGGNYEQYF.

This clonotype was seen repeatedly, ten times or more. Germline is not matched at one junction end, which may reflect a read error. The rearrangement links TRBV2 to TRBJ2-5; the D call may be TRBD1 or TRBD2 (5 bases each). Germline CDR1 SNHLY, CDR2 FYNNEI. The CDR3 extends over 13 amino acids. CDR3 in amino acids: CASSERGQETQYF. The CDR3 region has the DNA TGCGCCAGCAGTGAGAGGGGTCAAGAGACCCAGTACTTC.

The sample holds a few counts of this clonotype. The chain recombines TRBV7-9 with TRBJ1-4; D is undetermined. Trimming cost V 3 bases and J 0 bases, with 11 bases left between them. This CDR3 is built from 16 residues. Germline V gene lookup returns CDR1 SEHNR and CDR2 FQNEAQ (reference sequence). The CDR3 loop is CASSFGPAATNEKLFF. The CDR3 DNA reads as TGTGCCAGCAGCTTTGGTCCCGCGGCAACTAATGAAAAACTGTTTTTT.

A word on this clonotype: This may be a read error: a much more frequent sequence differs by one nucleotide. This chain uses TRBV25-1 with TRBJ1-4; 7 bases are a match to TRBD1. The V gene's germline CDR1 is MGHDK and CDR2 SYGVNS. The CDR3 contains 16 residues. The CDR3 here is CASSGLRQGPNVKLFF. CDR3 sequence (DNA): TGTGCCAGCAGTGGACTCCGACAGGGACCTAATGTAAAACTGTTTTTT.

This clonotype appeared many times. The chain joins TRBV19 to TRBJ1-5; maybe TRBD1 (6 bases). V lost 8 bases to trimming and J lost 0 bases, with 14 bases between them. Germline loops: CDR1 LNHDA, CDR2 SQIVND (reference sequence). This CDR3 has 15 amino acids. DNA for the CDR3: TGTGCCAGTCGCCAGGGGCAGGGTAGCAATCAGCCCCAGCATTTT. Translating gives CASRQGQGSNQPQHF.

This clonotype was picked up a small number of times. The gene calls are TRBV20-1 and TRBJ1-4, with TRBD1 matching over 9 bases. The ends lost 4 bases at V and 7 bases at J; junction bases unmatched: 4. Germline-derived CDR1 and CDR2 are DFQATT and SNEGSKA (reference sequence). CDR3 length equals 13 residues. The CDR3 reads CSANRGPTEKLFF. CDR3 DNA: TGCAGTGCTAACAGGGGGCCGACTGAAAAACTGTTTTTT.

This clonotype came up a few times. The chain combines TRBV6-5 with TRBJ1-1, with D maybe TRBD1 (5 bases). Germline V lookup: CDR1 MNHEY, CDR2 SVGAGI. Trimming cost V 5 bases and J 6 bases, with 13 bases left between them. The CDR3 is 13 amino acids. The CDR3 bases are TGTGCCAGCAGTCACCAGGGAGGACCTGAAGCTTTCTTT. It translates to CASSHQGGPEAFF.

This clonotype was picked up a small number of times. The V call is TRBV11-2, the J call TRBJ2-7; D is possibly TRBD1 (7 bases). The CDR3 has 15 residues. Trimming took 5 bases from V and 1 from J, leaving 15 bases between them. Germline loops: CDR1 SGHAT, CDR2 FQNNGV. The CDR3 here is CASSVAGGLSYEQYF. The CDR3 DNA reads TGTGCCAGCAGCGTAGCAGGGGGACTTTCCTACGAGCAGTACTTC.

CDR3 loop: CASSPYHTTYEQYF. CDR3 DNA sequence: TGTGCCAGCAGCCCCTACCACACCACCTACGAGCAGTACTTC. The chain employs TRBV5-4 and TRBJ2-7; D not certain. Deletions cut 4 bases from V and 2 bases from J, with 13 bases between. The CDR3 has 14 amino acids. The germline V gene has CDR1 SGHNT and CDR2 YYREEE (reference sequence).

Ten or more counts support this clonotype. The V gene is TRBV20-1, the J gene TRBJ2-5, with 7 bases that match TRBD2. V lost 5 bases, J lost 4 bases, and 10 bases stayed unmatched. CDR3 length: 14 residues. Germline assignment: CDR1 DFQATT and CDR2 SNEGSKA (reference sequence). The CDR3 loop is CSASPSGGPETQYF. The CDR3 region has the DNA TGCAGTGCTTCCCCTAGCGGAGGCCCAGAGACCCAGTACTTC.

This rearrangement joins TRBV6-6 to TRBJ1-2, with D unresolved. Trimming removed 4 bases at V and 5 bases at J, with 14 bases between. Germline V gene data show CDR1 as MNHNY and CDR2 as SVGAGI (reference sequence). CDR3 length equals 14 residues. The DNA for the CDR3 is TGTGCCAGCAGTTTTACGGGATCCGAATATGGCTACACCTTC. This translates into CASSFTGSEYGYTF.

The rearrangement links TRBV6-5 to TRBJ2-2; D not resolved. The germline gives CDR1 MNHEY, CDR2 SVGAGI. CDR3 length equals 9 residues. The V end lost 11 bases, the J end lost 8 bases, and 6 bases lay between the germline ends. CDR3 sequence reads: CAEVGELFF. As DNA, the CDR3 is TGTGCCGAAGTAGGGGAGCTGTTTTTT.

This clonotype was recorded a few times. The J gene is TRBJ1-1, the V gene TRBV9, with a tentative D call TRBD1 (6 bases). Trimming removed 7 bases at V and 7 bases at J, with 14 bases between. The V gene's germline CDR1 is SGDLS and CDR2 YYNGEE. The CDR3 runs 12 residues. The CDR3 is CASRGGGSEAFF. CDR3 coding DNA: TGTGCCAGCCGCGGGGGCGGGAGTGAAGCTTTCTTT.

This clonotype has a count of ten or more. The CDR3 region is CAISEPNKGGAGTEAFF. The DNA for the CDR3 is TGTGCCATCAGTGAGCCAAATAAAGGGGGCGCCGGCACTGAAGCTTTCTTT. This chain joins TRBV10-3 and TRBJ1-1; 7 nucleotides align to TRBD1. The CDR3 has 17 amino acids. CDR1 is ENHRY, CDR2 SYGVKD, per germline. J lost 4 bases, V lost 2 bases, and 13 bases had no gene match.

This chain connects TRBV20-1 to TRBJ1-4, with D unclear. The V and J ends lost 3 bases and 8 bases respectively, with 13 bases between them. CDR1 and CDR2 from the germline V gene are DFQATT and SNEGSKA (reference sequence). The CDR3 spans 13 residues. The DNA for the CDR3 is TGCAGTGCTAGGGAAACTGTTGGGGAAAAACTGTTTTTT. Protein: CSARETVGEKLFF.

Comments on this clonotype: A read error may account for a junction end that differs from germline. The rearrangement joins TRBV5-1 to TRBJ2-7; 7 bases fit TRBD2. Germline CDR1 reads SGHRS; CDR2 reads YFSETQ. The CDR3 has 16 amino acids. The CDR3 loop is CASSLASGRSSYEQYF. For the CDR3, the DNA is TGTGCCAGCAGCTTGGCTAGCGGAAGGTCCTCCTACGAGCAGTACTTC.

A few counts support this clonotype. The rearrangement joins TRBV12-3 or TRBV12-4 to TRBJ1-1; D uncertain. This CDR3 contains 12 residues. Trimming removed 7 bases at V and 3 bases at J, with 9 bases between. The CDR3 here is CASTWQDTEAFF. The CDR3 nucleotides are TGTGCCAGCACTTGGCAGGACACTGAAGCTTTCTTT.

The V gene is TRBV16, the J gene TRBJ1-6; a weak D match, TRBD1 (6 bases). The germline gives CDR1 KGHSY, CDR2 FQNENV. V dropped 1 base and J dropped 9 bases, with 19 bases sitting between them. The CDR3 sequence is 17 residues long. This CDR3 is CASSQLTSGGGGSPLHF. CDR3 DNA: TGTGCCAGCAGCCAATTAACGTCGGGGGGCGGGGGTTCACCCCTCCACTTT. The full variable domain, with the rest looked up from reference TRBV16 and TRBJ1-6, is GEEVAQTPKHLVRGEGQKAKLYCAPIKGHSYVFWYQQVLKNEFKFLISFQNENVFDETGMPKERFSAKCLPNSPCSLEIQATKLEDSAVYFCASSQLTSGGGGSPLHFGNGTRLTVT.

This clonotype was recorded many times. The chain has TRBV7-9 and TRBJ1-2; D gene unclear. The V and J ends lost 3 bases and 6 bases respectively, with 5 bases between them. This CDR3 spans 11 amino acids. Germline V gene data show CDR1 as SEHNR and CDR2 as FQNEAQ (reference sequence). CDR3 nucleotides: TGTGCCAGCAGCTTCCTCGATGGCTACACCTTC. Protein: CASSFLDGYTF.

With regard to this clonotype: Since a much larger clone is just one base distant, this may be a read error. This chain connects TRBV20-1 to TRBJ1-1, with a possible D match to TRBD1 (5 bases). Germline lookup yields CDR1 DFQATT and CDR2 SNEGSKA (reference sequence). The V end lost 2 bases, the J end lost 9 bases, and 10 bases lay between the germline ends. The length of the CDR3 is 11 residues. The CDR3 DNA reads TGCAGTGCTAGACCGGGGACTAAAGCTTTCTTT. Its translation is CSARPGTKAFF.

This clonotype was counted ten times or more. This chain uses TRBV9 with TRBJ2-5; D is possibly TRBD1 (6 bases). Trimming took off 0 bases at V and 3 bases at J, with 9 bases between the two ends. The CDR3 sequence is 14 residues long. The germline gives CDR1 SGDLS, CDR2 YYNGEE. The CDR3 sequence: CASSVAPGEETQYF. The CDR3 DNA follows: TGTGCCAGCAGCGTAGCTCCAGGGGAAGAGACCCAGTACTTC. Supplemented by reference TRBV9 and TRBJ2-5, the full variable domain reads DSGVTQTPKHLITATGQRVTLRCSPRSGDLSVYWYQQSLDQGLQFLIQYYNGEERAKGNILERFSAQQFPDLHSELNLSSLELGDSALYFCASSVAPGEETQYFGPGTRLLVL.

The rearrangement joins TRBV4-2 to TRBJ2-2, with TRBD1 matching 10 bases. V was pared by 4 bases and J by 5 bases, with 13 bases of the junction left unmatched. The CDR3 length is 18 residues. Germline-derived CDR1 and CDR2 are LGHNA and YNFKEQ. Here the CDR3 DNA reads TGTGCCAGCAGCCTGACGGGACAGGGGCTGCAGGGGACCGGGGAGCTGTTTTTT. It yields the protein CASSLTGQGLQGTGELFF.